The 8 T cell receptor beta chains given below trace back to one sample, sequenced in a study of regulatory T cells in long-lasting Graves disease. In building TCR beta libraries, iRepertoire HTBI primers were used together with Arm-PCR of CDR3 regions. TCRdb passed the multiplex PCR reads through MiXCR, listing each CDR3 protein once. This sample has around 500,000 distinct CDR3 sequences, with roughly 14% found just once. The time point here: newly diagnosed GD, antithyroid drugs for less than 3 months. PBMC RNA was the source of the TCR library. The sample also formed part of further work on T cells in Graves' hyperthyroidism and ophthalmopathy.

Source: peripheral blood mononuclear cells (PBMCs), taken at new diagnosis, from a patient treated with antithyroid drugs. These receptors were taken from a man aged 30 to 39 with Graves disease.

This clonotype was counted at least ten times. The chain has TRBV15 and TRBJ2-1; maybe TRBD2 (5 bases). CDR1 and CDR2 (germline): LNHNV, YYDKDF (reference sequence). The V end was cut by 0 bases, the J end by 1 base, with 22 bases between. This CDR3 comprises 20 residues. CDR3 protein: CATSRDPAWIAGPSYNEQFF. The CDR3 DNA follows: TGTGCCACCAGCAGAGATCCAGCGTGGATTGCGGGCCCTTCCTACAATGAGCAGTTCTTC.

This clonotype has just a few counts. The J gene is TRBJ2-2, the V gene TRBV27; 9 bases map to TRBD2. CDR1 is MNHEY and CDR2 is SMNVEV in the germline V gene (reference sequence). The CDR3 totals 16 residues. V was clipped by 6 bases and J by 5 bases; unmatched bases: 10. CDR3 protein: CASSPLAGEWTGELFF. The DNA of the CDR3 is TGTGCCAGCAGCCCATTAGCGGGAGAATGGACCGGGGAGCTGTTTTTT.

This clonotype was detected ten times or more. The rearrangement joins TRBV2 to TRBJ2-1; TRBD2 is a possible D gene (9 bases). CDR3 size: 20 residues. Germline CDR1 is SNHLY and CDR2 is FYNNEI. The V gene lost 8 bases and the J gene lost 4 bases, with 33 bases spanning the gap. The CDR3 reads CASHYPTTGVPSGIYNEQFF. The CDR3 DNA follows: TGTGCCAGCCACTACCCCACGACAGGGGTCCCTAGCGGGATTTACAATGAGCAGTTCTTC.

The chain is built from TRBV19 and TRBJ2-3, with TRBD2 matching over 9 bases. The CDR3 runs to 15 residues. Germline V gene sequence: CDR1 LNHDA, CDR2 SQIVND (reference sequence). The ends lost 9 bases at V and 2 bases at J; junction bases unmatched: 9. CDR3 in amino acids: CASRQASGTTDTQYF. CDR3 nucleotide sequence: TGTGCCAGCCGCCAGGCTAGCGGGACCACAGATACGCAGTATTTT.

A few counts support this clonotype. V is TRBV30 and J is TRBJ2-3; the match to TRBD1 covers 9 bases. Looked up from germline, CDR1 is GTSNPN and CDR2 is SVGIG (reference sequence). The CDR3 runs to 19 residues. J was trimmed by 3 bases and V by 0 bases; bases with no gene match: 16. This CDR3 is CAWSVPITRDRVRTDTQYF. The CDR3 coding sequence is TGTGCCTGGAGTGTGCCTATCACCCGGGACAGGGTTAGGACAGATACGCAGTATTTT.

Note on this clonotype: A read error is possible here, since a much larger clone lies one base away. J is TRBJ2-3 and V is TRBV6-1; D possibly corresponds to TRBD1 (6 bases). The end of the DNA aligns better with TRBJ2-1, so the J call may be wrong. The CDR3 length is 14 residues. Germline V CDR1 and CDR2: MNHNS, SASEGT. The CDR3 nucleotides are TGTGCCAGCAGGCGACTTGGGACACGGGCGGAGCAGTTCTTC. Translating it yields CASRRLGTRAEQFF.

This clonotype was recorded at least ten times. The V gene is TRBV11-2, the J gene TRBJ1-2; possibly TRBD1 for D (6 bases). The CDR3 covers 13 residues. Trimming shortened V by 5 bases and J by 4 bases, and 11 bases separated the two germline ends. The germline V gene encodes CDR1 SGHAT and CDR2 FQNNGV. The chain's CDR3 is CASSQDRTYGYTF. The CDR3 nucleotides are TGTGCCAGCAGCCAAGACAGGACCTATGGCTACACCTTC.

This clonotype was picked up a small number of times. V gene TRBV7-9 combines with J gene TRBJ2-2; 7 nucleotides agree with TRBD2. The CDR3 loop spans 16 amino acids. V lost 5 bases, J lost 5 bases, and 11 bases stayed unmatched. The germline V gene encodes CDR1 SEHNR and CDR2 FQNEAQ (reference sequence). CDR3 sequence: CASSRQPGGITGELFF. The CDR3 DNA sequence: TGTGCCAGCAGCCGTCAACCGGGGGGTATTACCGGGGAGCTGTTTTTT. The entire variable domain, with the rest obtained from reference TRBV7-9 and TRBJ2-2, is as follows: DTGVSQNPRHKITKRGQNVTFRCDPISEHNRLYWYRQTLGQGPEFLTYFQNEAQLEKSRLLSDRFSAERPKGSFSTLEIQRTEQGDSAMYLCASSRQPGGITGELFFGEGSRLTVL.